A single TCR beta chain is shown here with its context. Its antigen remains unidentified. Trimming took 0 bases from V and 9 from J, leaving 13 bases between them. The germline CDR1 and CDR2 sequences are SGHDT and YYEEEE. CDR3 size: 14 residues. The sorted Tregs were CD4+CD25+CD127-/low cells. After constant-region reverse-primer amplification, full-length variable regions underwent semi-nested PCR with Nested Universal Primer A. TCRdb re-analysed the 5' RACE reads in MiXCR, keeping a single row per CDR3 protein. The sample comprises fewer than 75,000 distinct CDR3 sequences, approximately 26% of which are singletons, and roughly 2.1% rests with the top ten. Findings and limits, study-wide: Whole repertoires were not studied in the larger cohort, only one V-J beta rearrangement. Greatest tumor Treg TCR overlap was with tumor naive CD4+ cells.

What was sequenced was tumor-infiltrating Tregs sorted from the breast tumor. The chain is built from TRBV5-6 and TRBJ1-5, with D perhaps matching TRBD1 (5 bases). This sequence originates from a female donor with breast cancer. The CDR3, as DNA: TGTGCCAGCAGCTTGGCACAGGCGGGCGGGCCCCAGCATTTT. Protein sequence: CASSLAQAGGPQHF.